This T cell receptor beta chain was retrieved from a study of long-term antiretroviral therapy in people with HIV. Regarding the study as a whole: Controls exceeded HIV repertoires in CDR3 length range. Whichever time point was examined, clones expanded before ART dominated the repertoire. Information on adherence to ART, viral resistance or therapy changes was unavailable.

Germline CDR1 is MDHEN and CDR2 is SYDVKM. There are 15 residues in the CDR3. Trimming left V 4 bases short and J 8 bases short, with 20 bases between. Running of the v3.0 immunoSEQ assay took place at survey level. Generated by immunoSEQ multiplex PCR, the TCRdb table keeps only in-frame clones and is missing some. The data show 19,000 or so clones, about 80% seen once. On this clone itself: Antigen: not known.

The material was unsorted PBMCs, obtained 0.3 years before starting antiretroviral therapy. The chain joins TRBV28 to TRBJ1-2, with D tentatively TRBD1 (5 bases). The TCR was taken from a man aged 45-65 years with HIV. In nucleotides, the CDR3 is TGTGCCAGCAGTTCGCAAACCTTGGAGCCAGGGGGCTACACCTTC. It is translated as CASSSQTLEPGGYTF.